These 25 T cell receptor beta chains were all obtained from the same sample, sequenced in a study of control samples from healthy donors and cancer patients. The protocol was immunoSEQ multiplex PCR, while the TCRdb copy is restricted to in-frame clones and leaves out a portion. The sample has 63,000 or so clones, roughly 87% seen once; the top ten hold 5% to 6.5%. Sequences were obtained from PBMCs. These receptors were collected from a man aged 55 to 70 with colorectal cancer.

This chain joins TRBV28 and TRBJ2-3, with 8 bases identical to TRBD2. CDR3 length equals 16 residues. Germline V CDR1 and CDR2: MDHEN, SYDVKM. Unmatched junction bases numbered 10, after V lost 2 bases and J lost 6 bases. The CDR3 DNA sequence: TGTGCCAGCAGTTTACTCGGGGGGGGGTTGCTGGATACGCAGTATTTT. This codes for CASSLLGGGLLDTQYF.

The V and J genes are TRBV6-5 and TRBJ1-6, with D unclear. The CDR3 consists of 15 residues. In germline, CDR1 is MNHEY, CDR2 SVGAGI. With 3 bases removed from V and 7 bases from J, the gap between germline ends came to 13 bases. CDR3: CASSYGRRQNSPLHF. CDR3 sequence (DNA): TGTGCCAGCAGTTATGGAAGGCGCCAGAATTCACCCCTCCACTTT.

The chain has TRBV6-2 or TRBV6-3 and TRBJ2-7; D tentatively reads TRBD1 or TRBD2 (5 bases each). This CDR3 is built from 15 residues. The germline V and J ends were trimmed by 2 bases and 0 bases, with 11 bases remaining between them. From germline, CDR1 is MNHEY and CDR2 SVGEGT. In DNA, the CDR3 is TGTGCCAGCAGTTACCCAGGGAGTGCCTCCTACGAGCAGTACTTC. Protein: CASSYPGSASYEQYF.

V is TRBV7-6 and J is TRBJ1-5, with a weak D call TRBD1 (6 bases). Deletions cut 5 bases from V and 1 base from J, with 15 bases between. The CDR3 extends over 16 amino acids. Germline V CDR1 and CDR2: SGHVS, FNYEAQ. CDR3: CASSIGTPWSNQPQHF. DNA of the CDR3: TGTGCCAGCAGCATCGGGACACCTTGGAGCAATCAGCCCCAGCATTTT.

This rearrangement joins TRBV3-1 (or the pseudogene TRBV3-2) to TRBJ1-2; D unresolved. The CDR3 totals 14 residues. Germline CDR1 reads LGHDT; CDR2 reads YNNKEL (reference sequence). Trimming pared 0 bases from V and 3 bases from J, leaving 8 bases between. CDR3 residues: CASSQEGRYYGYTF. CDR3 DNA sequence: TGTGCCAGCAGCCAAGAGGGGAGATACTATGGCTACACCTTC.

The V and J genes are TRBV7-2 and TRBJ2-1; D uncertain. Trimming pared 1 base from V and 10 bases from J, leaving 14 bases between. Per the germline V gene, CDR1 is SGHTA and CDR2 is FQGNSA. This CDR3 has 14 amino acids. CDR3: CASSLGRLSREQFF. Written as DNA, the CDR3 is TGTGCCAGCAGCTTAGGTCGCCTATCGAGGGAGCAGTTCTTC.

This clone was picked up a small number of times. The V and J genes are TRBV7-6 and TRBJ2-5; D tentatively fits TRBD1 or TRBD2 (5 bases each). The V and J ends lost 2 bases and 6 bases respectively, with 22 bases between them. Germline-derived CDR1 and CDR2 are SGHVS and FNYEAQ. The CDR3 sequence is 17 residues long. CDR3 coding DNA: TGTGCCAGCAGCTTAAAGGGTCTCGGGGACCCTTTGAAGACCCAGTACTTC. Translating it yields CASSLKGLGDPLKTQYF.

This rearrangement joins TRBV21-1 to TRBJ2-7; TRBD2, the table's D call, was not compared with the DNA. TRBV21-1 is a known pseudogene. This CDR3 region has 16 residues. The CDR3 sequence is CASSSNLLAGGYEQYF. The CDR3, as DNA: TGTGCCAGCAGCAGCAACTTACTAGCGGGGGGCTACGAGCAGTACTTC.

The chain couples TRBV6-5 to TRBJ1-5; D possibly corresponds to TRBD1 (6 bases). CDR3 size: 14 residues. Germline V gene sequence: CDR1 MNHEY, CDR2 SVGAGI. With 5 bases removed from V and 6 bases from J, the gap between germline ends came to 14 bases. CDR3 loop: CASSPGGPGQPQHF. CDR3 DNA sequence: TGTGCCAGCAGTCCGGGGGGGCCCGGTCAGCCCCAGCATTTT.

This rearrangement joins TRBV5-6 to TRBJ2-1, with 7 bases that match TRBD1. Germline CDR1 is SGHDT and CDR2 is YYEEEE. Trimming removed 1 base from V and 0 bases from J; junction bases left unmatched: 4. This CDR3 is 16 amino acids long. This CDR3 reads CASSLTGQTSYNEQFF. CDR3 nucleotides: TGTGCCAGCAGCTTGACGGGACAGACCTCCTACAATGAGCAGTTCTTC.

This sequence joins TRBV7-9 and TRBJ1-5; the match to TRBD1 covers 8 bases. CDR1 is SEHNR, CDR2 FQNEAQ, per germline (reference sequence). V shed 3 bases and J 5 bases; nucleotides not matched to a gene: 6. The CDR3 sequence is 15 residues long. In nucleotides, the CDR3 is TGTGCCAGCAGCTTGGGGACAGGCTTTGATCAGCCCCAGCATTTT. This codes for CASSLGTGFDQPQHF.

The rearrangement joins TRBV9 to TRBJ1-5; D is ambiguous. V lost 5 bases to trimming and J lost 2 bases, with 8 bases between them. CDR3 length: 13 residues. Germline V CDR1 and CDR2: SGDLS, YYNGEE. The CDR3 sequence is CASRLGGNQPQHF. CDR3 coding DNA: TGTGCCAGCAGGTTAGGAGGCAATCAGCCCCAGCATTTT.

Only one count was recorded for this clone. The chain has TRBV2 and TRBJ1-5; D gene unclear. The ends were cut back, 10 bases at V and 0 bases at J, with 13 bases in the middle. CDR1 is SNHLY, CDR2 FYNNEI, per germline. The CDR3 has 14 residues. The CDR3 DNA is TGTGCCACCTCTAGGACGGGTAGCAATCAGCCCCAGCATTTT. The encoded protein is CATSRTGSNQPQHF.

The V call is TRBV7-3, the J call TRBJ2-7, with a tentative D call TRBD1 (5 bases). CDR1 SGHTA and CDR2 FQGTGA come from the germline V gene. The CDR3 spans 15 residues. Trimming cost V 5 bases and J 6 bases, with 20 bases left between them. The CDR3 sequence is CASSPWGARMGEQYF. CDR3 sequence (DNA): TGTGCCAGCAGCCCTTGGGGCGCCCGGATGGGCGAGCAGTACTTC. The whole variable domain, filled in from reference TRBV7-3 and TRBJ2-7, reads GAGVSQTPSNKVTEKGKYVELRCDPISGHTALYWYRQSLGQGPEFLIYFQGTGAADDSGLPNDRFFAVRPEGSVSTLKIQRTERGDSAVYLCASSPWGARMGEQYFGPGTRLTVT.

Here the CDR3 reads CASTPRDRVGQETQYF. Here the CDR3 DNA reads TGTGCCAGTACCCCCCGGGACAGGGTAGGCCAAGAGACCCAGTACTTC. The rearrangement uses TRBV2 and TRBJ2-5; 9 bases are shared with TRBD1. The CDR3 extends over 16 amino acids. The germline CDR1 and CDR2 sequences are SNHLY and FYNNEI. Trimming removed 9 bases from V and 1 base from J; junction bases left unmatched: 12.

The chain is built from TRBV3-1 (or the pseudogene TRBV3-2) and TRBJ2-7; D remains unclear. Germline V gene sequence: CDR1 LGHDT, CDR2 YNNKEL (reference sequence). The CDR3 consists of 11 residues. Trimming removed 3 bases at V and 3 bases at J, with 3 bases between. The CDR3 bases are TGTGCCAGCAGCCAGAACTACGAGCAGTACTTC. Translating gives CASSQNYEQYF.

The genes are TRBV6-5 and TRBJ2-7, with a tentative D call TRBD1 (6 bases). CDR1 is MNHEY, CDR2 SVGAGI, per germline. The CDR3 loop spans 14 amino acids. The ends were cut back, 6 bases at V and 1 base at J, with 13 bases in the middle. The CDR3 DNA reads TGTGCCAGCAGCTTTAGGACAGCGTCCTACGAGCAGTACTTC. Translation gives CASSFRTASYEQYF.

The chain employs TRBV29-1 and TRBJ2-1; 10 bases are a match to TRBD2. Germline values: CDR1 SQVTM, CDR2 ANQGSEA. The CDR3 consists of 12 residues. V lost 4 bases, J lost 10 bases, and 4 bases stayed unmatched. CDR3 nucleotide sequence: TGCAGCGTTGTAGCGGGGGGACGGGAGCAGTTCTTC. The encoded protein is CSVVAGGREQFF.

This clone was observed a few times. This chain joins TRBV6-9 and TRBJ2-5; 9 bases map to TRBD1. J lost 4 bases, V lost 4 bases, and 7 bases had no gene match. Germline loops: CDR1 MNHGY, CDR2 SVAAGI. CDR3 length: 15 amino acids. The CDR3: CASSFPTGGIETQYF. DNA of the CDR3: TGTGCCAGCAGTTTCCCGACAGGGGGAATAGAGACCCAGTACTTC.

On this clone: The junction differs from germline at one of its ends, possibly a read error. The chain recombines TRBV9 with TRBJ2-3, with 10 bases identical to TRBD2. Germline CDR1 is SGDLS and CDR2 is YYNGEE. CDR3 length: 13 residues. CDR3 residues: CASSVGTSGPGGF. Here the CDR3 DNA reads TGTGCCAGCAGCGTAGGGACTAGCGGCCCAGGTGGTTTT.

The table lists this clone with a count of one. V and J are TRBV6-1 and TRBJ2-5; D is unresolved. V was trimmed by 2 bases and J by 5 bases, leaving 12 bases between them. Germline loops: CDR1 MNHNS, CDR2 SASEGT. This CDR3 is built from 14 residues. CDR3 nucleotides: TGTGCCAGCAGTGAAATCCAGCTTCCGGAGACCCAGTACTTC. This encodes CASSEIQLPETQYF.

The chain couples TRBV9 to TRBJ2-5; 11 positions agree with TRBD2. This CDR3 has 15 residues. J was trimmed by 5 bases and V by 7 bases; bases with no gene match: 10. Germline V lookup: CDR1 SGDLS, CDR2 YYNGEE. The DNA of the CDR3 is TGTGCCAGCGCTCTTAGCGGGGGGGCCCGGGAGACCCAGTACTTC. Residues: CASALSGGARETQYF.

The chain recombines TRBV18 with TRBJ2-7; D possibly matches TRBD1 or TRBD2 (6 bases each). Trimming removed 3 bases at V and 0 bases at J, with 18 bases between. Germline CDR1 and CDR2: KGHSH and LQKENI. CDR3 length equals 17 residues. The CDR3 nucleotides read TGTGCCAGCTCACCGGGTGGGGGGCCCAGGAGCTCCTACGAGCAGTACTTC. This encodes CASSPGGGPRSSYEQYF.

This sequence joins TRBV19 and TRBJ1-1; D call uncertain. CDR1 and CDR2 from the germline V gene are LNHDA and SQIVND (reference sequence). The length of the CDR3 is 14 residues. V was clipped by 0 bases and J by 4 bases, with 9 bases between them. The CDR3: CASSIDPGITEAFF. DNA of the CDR3: TGTGCCAGTAGTATAGATCCGGGGATCACTGAAGCTTTCTTT.

This chain joins TRBV28 and TRBJ2-1; D is unclear. The V and J ends lost 4 bases and 12 bases respectively, with 13 bases between them. Germline CDR1 and CDR2: MDHEN and SYDVKM. This CDR3 region has 12 residues. In DNA form, the CDR3 reads TGTGCCAGCAGTTACCTACAATCGAGGCAGTTCTTC. It translates to CASSYLQSRQFF.